These T cell receptor beta chains were read from a single sample in a study of beta chain features in type 1 diabetes. Data came from immunoSEQ multiplex PCR; TCRdb stores just in-frame clones and leaves some out. The table lists around 250,000 clones, over 12% of them singletons, with approximately 0.024% in the top ten. Sequenced: naive CD4+ T cells from blood. The receptors were gathered from a middle-aged woman in good health. The CDR3 runs from the conserved cysteine through the conserved F or W. D genes are given only for firm matches. The size of a clone is reported for some rows only, either as once, few or many, or as a class for expanded clones.

d_gene: TRBD1; abundance: .; j_gene: TRBJ1-2; v_gene: TRBV15; CDR3aa: CATSRGQGSTFYGYTF; CDR3nt: TGTGCCACCAGCAGAGGACAGGGCTCCACCTTCTATGGCTACACCTTC
d_gene: .; abundance: .; j_gene: TRBJ1-1; v_gene: TRBV18; CDR3aa: CASSRREIEAFF; CDR3nt: TGTGCCAGCTCACGCCGGGAGATTGAAGCTTTCTTT
d_gene: TRBD2; abundance: .; j_gene: TRBJ2-1; v_gene: TRBV9; CDR3aa: CASSVGFSSGGLGEQFF; CDR3nt: TGTGCCAGCAGCGTAGGATTCTCTAGCGGGGGGCTGGGAGAGCAGTTCTTC
d_gene: .; abundance: few; j_gene: TRBJ1-4; v_gene: TRBV5-1; CDR3aa: CASSFSATNEKLFF; CDR3nt: TGCGCCAGCAGCTTCTCGGCAACTAATGAAAAACTGTTTTTT
d_gene: .; abundance: .; j_gene: TRBJ2-2; v_gene: TRBV5-1; CDR3aa: CASSSRGGLNTGELFF; CDR3nt: TGCGCCAGCAGCTCTAGGGGGGGCCTTAACACCGGGGAGCTGTTTTTT
d_gene: TRBD1; abundance: few; j_gene: TRBJ2-5; v_gene: TRBV7-7; CDR3aa: CASSLGDRGLETQYF; CDR3nt: TGTGCCAGCAGCTTAGGGGACAGGGGGTTAGAGACCCAGTACTTC
d_gene: TRBD1; abundance: once; j_gene: TRBJ2-7; v_gene: TRBV2; CDR3aa: CASSAGQGLVYEQYF; CDR3nt: TGTGCCAGCAGCGCCGGACAGGGTTTGGTCTACGAGCAGTACTTC
d_gene: .; abundance: .; j_gene: TRBJ1-6; v_gene: TRBV19; CDR3aa: CASNDGTSYSPLHF; CDR3nt: TGTGCCAGTAACGACGGGACTTCTTATTCACCCCTCCACTTT
d_gene: TRBD1; abundance: few; j_gene: TRBJ1-2; v_gene: TRBV7-2; CDR3aa: CASIRTGGAGNYGYTF; CDR3nt: TGTGCCAGCATTAGGACAGGGGGCGCGGGTAACTATGGCTACACCTTC
d_gene: TRBD2; abundance: .; j_gene: TRBJ2-7; v_gene: TRBV9; CDR3aa: CASSGGLAGGPSHEQYF; CDR3nt: TGTGCCAGCAGCGGGGGACTAGCGGGGGGGCCCTCCCACGAGCAGTACTTC
d_gene: .; abundance: few; j_gene: TRBJ1-2; v_gene: TRBV5-4; CDR3aa: CASSRSPGELDLYGYTF; CDR3nt: TGTGCCAGCAGCCGGTCGCCGGGGGAATTAGACCTTTATGGCTACACCTTC
d_gene: TRBD2; abundance: .; j_gene: TRBJ2-3; v_gene: TRBV4-1; CDR3aa: CASSQDQRGVDTQYF; CDR3nt: TGCGCCAGCAGCCAAGACCAGCGGGGGGTAGATACGCAGTATTTT
d_gene: TRBD2; abundance: .; j_gene: TRBJ2-7; v_gene: TRBV2; CDR3aa: CASSATRLAGILNYEQYF; CDR3nt: TGTGCCAGCAGTGCAACTCGACTAGCGGGGATACTAAACTACGAGCAGTACTTC
d_gene: .; abundance: few; j_gene: TRBJ1-4; v_gene: TRBV7-2; CDR3aa: CASSPAGREKLFF; CDR3nt: TGTGCCAGCAGCCCCGCGGGGCGCGAAAAACTGTTTTTT
d_gene: .; abundance: .; j_gene: TRBJ2-7; v_gene: TRBV7-9; CDR3aa: CASSLGAQPTYEQYF; CDR3nt: TGTGCCAGCAGCTTAGGAGCACAGCCGACCTACGAGCAGTACTTC
d_gene: .; abundance: few; j_gene: TRBJ2-1; v_gene: TRBV7-8; CDR3aa: CASSLGGLPEQFF; CDR3nt: TGTGCCAGCAGCTTAGGAGGACTACCAGAGCAGTTCTTC
d_gene: TRBD1; abundance: .; j_gene: TRBJ1-3; v_gene: TRBV2; CDR3aa: CASNSQGVSGNTIYF; CDR3nt: TGTGCCAGCAACTCACAGGGGGTATCTGGAAACACCATATATTTT
d_gene: TRBD2; abundance: few; j_gene: TRBJ2-2; v_gene: TRBV7-9; CDR3aa: CASRLALAGTSNTGELFF; CDR3nt: TGTGCCAGCAGACTAGCTCTAGCGGGGACCTCGAACACCGGGGAGCTGTTTTTT
d_gene: TRBD1; abundance: .; j_gene: TRBJ1-1; v_gene: TRBV6-5; CDR3aa: CASSRQGNTEAFF; CDR3nt: TGTGCCAGCAGCCGACAGGGGAACACTGAAGCTTTCTTT
d_gene: .; abundance: .; j_gene: TRBJ1-3; v_gene: TRBV6-5; CDR3aa: CASRAGSVGNTIYF; CDR3nt: TGTGCCAGCAGGGCGGGATCGGTTGGAAACACCATATATTTT
d_gene: TRBD2; abundance: few; j_gene: TRBJ2-1; v_gene: TRBV11-1; CDR3aa: CASRSGLAGSYNEQFF; CDR3nt: TGTGCCAGCAGAAGTGGACTAGCGGGCTCCTACAATGAGCAGTTCTTC
d_gene: .; abundance: .; j_gene: TRBJ1-3; v_gene: TRBV4-3; CDR3aa: CASSQGDNLYTIYF; CDR3nt: TGCGCCAGCAGCCAGGGGGACAATCTCTACACCATATATTTT
d_gene: TRBD1; abundance: many; j_gene: TRBJ2-1; v_gene: TRBV4-3; CDR3aa: CASSQEPGQGTEQFF; CDR3nt: TGCGCCAGCAGCCAAGAGCCGGGACAGGGGACTGAGCAGTTCTTC
d_gene: .; abundance: few; j_gene: TRBJ2-3; v_gene: TRBV9; CDR3aa: CASSVGLAQYF; CDR3nt: TGTGCCAGCAGCGTGGGGCTCGCGCAGTATTTT
d_gene: .; abundance: .; j_gene: TRBJ2-3; v_gene: TRBV29-1; CDR3aa: CSARDSGPGTDTQYF; CDR3nt: TGCAGCGCCCGGGACAGCGGGCCGGGCACAGATACGCAGTATTTT
d_gene: .; abundance: few; j_gene: TRBJ2-7; v_gene: TRBV5-4; CDR3aa: CASSLDISSYEQYF; CDR3nt: TGTGCCAGCAGCTTGGACATAAGCTCCTACGAGCAGTACTTC
d_gene: TRBD2; abundance: .; j_gene: TRBJ2-5; v_gene: TRBV2; CDR3aa: CASSGERGRTQYF; CDR3nt: TGTGCCAGCAGCGGGGAGCGGGGGAGGACCCAGTACTTC
d_gene: .; abundance: .; j_gene: TRBJ2-1; v_gene: TRBV6-5; CDR3aa: CASTEGRGYNEQFF; CDR3nt: TGTGCCAGCACCGAGGGACGGGGGTACAATGAGCAGTTCTTC
d_gene: TRBD1; abundance: few; j_gene: TRBJ2-5; v_gene: TRBV27; CDR3aa: CASSLKGTGGNQETQYF; CDR3nt: TGTGCCAGCAGTTTAAAGGGGACAGGGGGGAACCAAGAGACCCAGTACTTC